The subject of this entry is one T cell receptor beta chain. Germline V lookup: CDR1 SNHLY, CDR2 FYNNEI. The CDR3 runs to 16 residues. V lost 4 bases and J 1 base, leaving 11 bases between the germline ends. These data originate in a study of blood T cell repertoires in COVID-19. Study summary: PBMCs, B-cell-depleted T cells, or T cells provided the cDNA or gDNA that made up the material.

TCRdb's copy holds only in-frame clones and misses some; the assay was immunoSEQ multiplex PCR. The sample lists around 200,000 clones, roughly 84% occurring once. The rearrangement joins TRBV2 to TRBJ2-6; D is possibly TRBD2 (5 bases). Sample: peripheral blood. This clonotype originated in a man aged 45-65 years with active or convalescent COVID-19. The CDR3 here is CASSVRGRSGANVLTF. The DNA for the CDR3 is TGTGCCAGCAGTGTCCGGGGTAGGTCTGGGGCCAACGTCCTGACTTTC.